Listed below are T cell receptor beta chains from one sample, sequenced in a study of HIV-infected patients and healthy controls. TCRdb processed the 5' RACE reads anew with MiXCR; each CDR3 protein has one entry. Here the sample spans 18,000 or so distinct CDR3 sequences, roughly 8.7% being singletons. Sample: blood, taken during antiretroviral therapy. The receptors stem from an adult with HIV infection. Both conserved end residues are part of each CDR3. A D gene is named only where the DNA matches it firmly. Some rows mark clone size as missing; the rest say once, few, many or name a class of expanded clone.

D: NA
V: TRBV5-1
J: TRBJ2-2
size: NA
DNA: TGCGCCAGCAGCTTGCTGGTATTGAACACCGGGGAGCTGTTTTTT
CDR3: CASSLLVLNTGELFF

D: NA
V: TRBV7-6
J: TRBJ2-3
size: many
DNA: TGTGCCAGCAGCGGGCGACTGCAAGATACGCAGTATTTT
CDR3: CASSGRLQDTQYF

D: NA
V: TRBV6-1
J: TRBJ1-5
size: NA
DNA: TGTGCCAGCAGTGAAGGTGATGGGGGCGGCAATCAGCCCCAGCATTTT
CDR3: CASSEGDGGGNQPQHF

D: NA
V: TRBV29-1
J: TRBJ1-1
size: many
DNA: TGCAGTGGGACGGTTTACACTGAAGCTTTCTTT
CDR3: CSGTVYTEAFF

D: NA
V: TRBV28
J: TRBJ2-3
size: many
DNA: TGTGCCAGCAATAAGCCGGGGGTCGGCACAGATACGCAGTATTTT
CDR3: CASNKPGVGTDTQYF

D: NA
V: TRBV3-1
J: TRBJ1-1
size: many
DNA: TGTGCCAGCAGCCAAGAAGGCCCAGGGACTTTCTTT
CDR3: CASSQEGPGTFF

D: TRBD1
V: TRBV7-3
J: TRBJ1-1
size: many
DNA: TGTGCCAGCAGCCCAGGGGGGTCTGAAGCTTTCTTT
CDR3: CASSPGGSEAFF

D: TRBD1
V: TRBV6-5
J: TRBJ2-5
size: many
DNA: TGTGCCAGCAGTTACTCGACAGGGCGAGAGACCCAGTACTTC
CDR3: CASSYSTGRETQYF

D: TRBD1
V: TRBV7-7
J: TRBJ1-6
size: many
DNA: TGTGCTAGCAGTCCATACAGGGGCGCGCCAAGCTCCTATAATTCACCCCTCCACTTT
CDR3: CASSPYRGAPSSYNSPLHF

D: TRBD1
V: TRBV28
J: TRBJ1-2
size: medium-sized
DNA: TGTGCCAGCGCCCTAACCGGGACAGGGGGTCTCTATGGCTACACCTTC
CDR3: CASALTGTGGLYGYTF

D: NA
V: TRBV2
J: TRBJ1-5
size: many
DNA: TGTGCCAGCAAAGGCCCGGGCAATCAGCCCCAGCATTTT
CDR3: CASKGPGNQPQHF

D: NA
V: TRBV27
J: TRBJ2-7
size: many
DNA: TGTGCCAGCAGTTTATGGGCTAGTTCTAGCTCCTACGAGCAGTACTTC
CDR3: CASSLWASSSSYEQYF

D: NA
V: TRBV27
J: TRBJ1-5
size: many
DNA: TGTGCCAGCAGTTTGGGGTATAGCAATCAGCCCCAGCATTTT
CDR3: CASSLGYSNQPQHF

D: TRBD1
V: TRBV2
J: TRBJ2-1
size: many
DNA: TGTGCCAGCAGTGTACAGGGGGAAGGTGAGCAGTTCTTC
CDR3: CASSVQGEGEQFF

D: NA
V: TRBV9
J: TRBJ2-3
size: many
DNA: TGTGCCAGCAACGTAGACGGGGCAGATACGCAGTATTTT
CDR3: CASNVDGADTQYF